The sequence of this T cell receptor beta chain was determined in a study of blood T cell repertoires in COVID-19. Overall study: Researchers got acute and convalescent COVID-19 samples from the United States, Italy and Spain. The cDNA or gDNA used as material had been derived from T cells, B-cell-depleted T cells, or PBMCs.

Comment on this clone: Other DNA sequences in the same sample also yield this CDR3.

CDR1 and CDR2 from the germline V gene are SGHDT and YYEEEE. CDR3 length equals 15 residues. V lost 2 bases and J 1 base, leaving 11 bases between the germline ends. Method: immunoSEQ multiplex PCR; TCRdb's copy keeps in-frame clones and lacks some. The repertoire holds under 300,000 clones, approximately 83% seen once, with approximately 9.9% in the top ten. The origin of this receptor is a woman between 65 and 79 years old with acute or convalescent COVID-19. Input material: peripheral blood. The genes are TRBV5-6 and TRBJ2-3; a weak D match, TRBD2 (5 bases). As DNA, the CDR3 is TGTGCCAGCAGCTTTCTAGCCGGGGGCACAGATACGCAGTATTTT. Translating gives CASSFLAGGTDTQYF.